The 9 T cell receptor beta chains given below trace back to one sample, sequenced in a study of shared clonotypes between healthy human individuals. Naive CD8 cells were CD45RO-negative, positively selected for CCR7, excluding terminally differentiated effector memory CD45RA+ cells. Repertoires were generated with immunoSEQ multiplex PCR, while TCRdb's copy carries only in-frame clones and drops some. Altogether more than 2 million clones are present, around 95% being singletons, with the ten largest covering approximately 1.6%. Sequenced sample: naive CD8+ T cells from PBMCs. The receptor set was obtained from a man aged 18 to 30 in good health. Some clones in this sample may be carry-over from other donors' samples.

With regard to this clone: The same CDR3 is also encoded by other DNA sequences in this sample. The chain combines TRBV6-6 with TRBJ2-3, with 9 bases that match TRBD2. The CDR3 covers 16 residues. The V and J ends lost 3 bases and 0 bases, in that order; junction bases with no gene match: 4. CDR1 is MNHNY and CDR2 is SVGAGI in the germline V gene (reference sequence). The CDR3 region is CASSYLAGRSTDTQYF. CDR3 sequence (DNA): TGTGCCAGCAGTTATCTAGCGGGAAGAAGCACAGATACGCAGTATTTT.

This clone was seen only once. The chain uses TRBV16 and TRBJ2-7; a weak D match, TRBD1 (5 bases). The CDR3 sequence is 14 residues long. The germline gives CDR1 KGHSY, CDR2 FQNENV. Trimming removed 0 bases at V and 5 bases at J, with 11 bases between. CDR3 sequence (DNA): TGTGCCAGCAGCCAATCGCAGGGAACCCACGAGCAGTACTTC. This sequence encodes CASSQSQGTHEQYF. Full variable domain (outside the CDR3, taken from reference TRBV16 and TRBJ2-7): GEEVAQTPKHLVRGEGQKAKLYCAPIKGHSYVFWYQQVLKNEFKFLISFQNENVFDETGMPKERFSAKCLPNSPCSLEIQATKLEDSAVYFCASSQSQGTHEQYFGPGTRLTVT.

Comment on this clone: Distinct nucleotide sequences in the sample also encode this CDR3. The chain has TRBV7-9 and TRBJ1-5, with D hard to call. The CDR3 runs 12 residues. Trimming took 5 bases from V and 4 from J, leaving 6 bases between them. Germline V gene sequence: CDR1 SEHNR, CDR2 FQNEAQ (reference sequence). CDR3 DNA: TGTGCCAGCAGCCCTCCGAATCAGCCCCAGCATTTT. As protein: CASSPPNQPQHF.

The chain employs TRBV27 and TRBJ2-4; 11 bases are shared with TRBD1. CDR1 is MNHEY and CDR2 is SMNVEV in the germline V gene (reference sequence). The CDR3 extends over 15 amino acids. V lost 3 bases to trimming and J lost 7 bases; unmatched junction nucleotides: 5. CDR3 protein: CASSFLGQGANIQYF. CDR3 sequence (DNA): TGTGCCAGCAGTTTCCTCGGACAGGGGGCGAACATTCAGTACTTC.

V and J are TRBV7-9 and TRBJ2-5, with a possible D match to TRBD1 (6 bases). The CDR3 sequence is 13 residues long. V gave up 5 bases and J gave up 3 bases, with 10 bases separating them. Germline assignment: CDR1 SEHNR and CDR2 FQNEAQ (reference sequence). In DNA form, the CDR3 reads TGTGCCAGCAGCCTACAGGGAAAAGAGACCCAGTACTTC. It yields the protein CASSLQGKETQYF.

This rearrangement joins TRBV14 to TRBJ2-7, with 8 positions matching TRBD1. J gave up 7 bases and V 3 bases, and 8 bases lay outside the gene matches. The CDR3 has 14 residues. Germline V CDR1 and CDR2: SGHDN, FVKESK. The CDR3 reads CASSHWGQEGEQYF. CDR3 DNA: TGTGCCAGCAGCCATTGGGGACAGGAAGGGGAGCAGTACTTC.

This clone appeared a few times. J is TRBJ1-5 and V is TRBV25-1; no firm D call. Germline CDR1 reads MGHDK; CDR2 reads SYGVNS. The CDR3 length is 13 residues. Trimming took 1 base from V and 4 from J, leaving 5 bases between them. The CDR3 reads CASSESLNQPQHF. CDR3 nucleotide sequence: TGTGCCAGCAGTGAATCGCTGAATCAGCCCCAGCATTTT. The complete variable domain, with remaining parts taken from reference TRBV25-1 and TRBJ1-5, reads EADIYQTPRYLVIGTGKKITLECSQTMGHDKMYWYQQDPGMELHLIHYSYGVNSTEKGDLSSESTVSRIRTEHFPLTLESARPSHTSQYLCASSESLNQPQHFGDGTRLSIL.

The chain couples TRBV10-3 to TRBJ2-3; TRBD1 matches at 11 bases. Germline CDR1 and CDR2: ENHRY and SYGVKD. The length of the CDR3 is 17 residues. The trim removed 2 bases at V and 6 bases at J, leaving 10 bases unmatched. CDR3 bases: TGTGCCATCAGTGAGCCCAATGGGGACAGGGGGTTGGATACGCAGTATTTT. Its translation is CAISEPNGDRGLDTQYF.

The CDR3 loop is CASSLNLYAGELFF. CDR3 coding DNA: TGTGCCAGCAGTTTAAACTTATACGCCGGGGAGCTGTTTTTT. The gene calls are TRBV27 and TRBJ2-2; no firm D call. Trimming cost V 2 bases and J 6 bases, with 10 bases left between them. The germline CDR1 and CDR2 sequences are MNHEY and SMNVEV (reference sequence). The CDR3 extends over 14 amino acids.